The source of this T cell receptor beta chain is a study of T cell changes during pregnancy in multiple sclerosis. CDR1 and CDR2 (germline): LNHDA, SQIVND (reference sequence). This CDR3 comprises 15 residues. V lost 5 bases to trimming and J lost 3 bases; unmatched junction nucleotides: 5. The method was immunoSEQ multiplex PCR; TCRdb's version includes in-frame clones alone and lacks a portion of them. This sample has around 80,000 clones; under 95% occur once, and the top ten carry less than 3%. The origin of this receptor is a female donor with multiple sclerosis, enrolled in a pregnancy study. The material sequenced was peripheral blood, taken before pregnancy. This chain connects TRBV19 to TRBJ2-5; TRBD2 matches at 11 bases. CDR3 residues: CASSAPGLAEETQYF. CDR3 bases: TGTGCCAGTAGTGCGCCGGGACTAGCGGAAGAGACCCAGTACTTC.